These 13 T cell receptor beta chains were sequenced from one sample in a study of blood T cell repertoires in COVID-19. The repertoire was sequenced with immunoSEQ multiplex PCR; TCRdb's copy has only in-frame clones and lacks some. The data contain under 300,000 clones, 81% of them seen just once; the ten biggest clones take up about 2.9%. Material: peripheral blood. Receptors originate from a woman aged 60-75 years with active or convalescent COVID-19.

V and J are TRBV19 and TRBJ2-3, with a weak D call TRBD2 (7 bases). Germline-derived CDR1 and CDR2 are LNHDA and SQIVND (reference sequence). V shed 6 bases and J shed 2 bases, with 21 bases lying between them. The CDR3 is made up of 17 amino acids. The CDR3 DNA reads TGTGCCAGTAGCCTTCTCCCGGCGGGGGCTCCCACAGATACGCAGTATTTT. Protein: CASSLLPAGAPTDTQYF.

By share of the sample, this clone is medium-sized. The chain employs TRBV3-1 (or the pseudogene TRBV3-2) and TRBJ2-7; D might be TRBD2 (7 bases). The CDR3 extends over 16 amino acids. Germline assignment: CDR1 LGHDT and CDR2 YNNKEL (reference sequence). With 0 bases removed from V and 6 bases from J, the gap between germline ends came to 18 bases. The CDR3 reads CASSQDPGLVGAEQYF. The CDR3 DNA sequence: TGTGCCAGCAGCCAAGACCCCGGACTAGTGGGGGCCGAGCAGTACTTC.

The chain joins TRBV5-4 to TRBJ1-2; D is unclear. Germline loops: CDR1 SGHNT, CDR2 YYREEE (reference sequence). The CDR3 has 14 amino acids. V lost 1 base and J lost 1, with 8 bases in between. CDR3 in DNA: TGTGCCAGCAGCTTGCCCGGGGTTAACTATGGCTACACCTTC. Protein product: CASSLPGVNYGYTF. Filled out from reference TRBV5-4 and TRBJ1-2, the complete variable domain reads ETGVTQSPTHLIKTRGQQVTLRCSSQSGHNTVSWYQQALGQGPQFIFQYYREEENGRGNFPPRFSGLQFPNYSSELNVNALELDDSALYLCASSLPGVNYGYTFGSGTRLTVV.

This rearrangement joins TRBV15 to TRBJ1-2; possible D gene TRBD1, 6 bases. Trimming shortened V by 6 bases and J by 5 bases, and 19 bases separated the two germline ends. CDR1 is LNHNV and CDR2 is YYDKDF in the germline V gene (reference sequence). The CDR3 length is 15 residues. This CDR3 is CATSTPTGQFYGYTF. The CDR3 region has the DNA TGTGCCACCAGTACCCCCACCGGACAGTTTTATGGCTACACCTTC.

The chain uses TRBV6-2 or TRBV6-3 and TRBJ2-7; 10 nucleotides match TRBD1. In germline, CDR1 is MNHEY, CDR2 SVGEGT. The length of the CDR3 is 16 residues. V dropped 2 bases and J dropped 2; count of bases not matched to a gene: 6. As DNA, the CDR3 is TGTGCCAGCAGTTACGGCCGGACAGGGGGGCCCTACGAGCAGTACTTC. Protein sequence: CASSYGRTGGPYEQYF.

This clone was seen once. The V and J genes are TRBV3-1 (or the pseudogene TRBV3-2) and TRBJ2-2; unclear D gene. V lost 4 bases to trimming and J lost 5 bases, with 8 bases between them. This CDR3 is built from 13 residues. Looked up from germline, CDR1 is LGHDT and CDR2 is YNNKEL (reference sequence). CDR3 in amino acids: CASSLLRTGELFF. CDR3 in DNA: TGTGCCAGCAGCCTGCTTAGAACCGGGGAGCTGTTTTTT.

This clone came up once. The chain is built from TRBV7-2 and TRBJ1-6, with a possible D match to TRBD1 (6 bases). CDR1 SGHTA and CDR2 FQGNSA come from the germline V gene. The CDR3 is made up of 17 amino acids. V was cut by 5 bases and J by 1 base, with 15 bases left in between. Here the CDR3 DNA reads TGTGCCAGCAGCCTCCACAGGGTCGGATCCTATAATTCACCCCTCCACTTT. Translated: CASSLHRVGSYNSPLHF.

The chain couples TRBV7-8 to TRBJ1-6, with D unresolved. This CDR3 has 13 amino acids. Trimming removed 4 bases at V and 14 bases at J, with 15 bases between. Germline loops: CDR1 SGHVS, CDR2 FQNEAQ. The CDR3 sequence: CASSSSRGGTLHF. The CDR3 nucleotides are TGTGCCAGCAGCTCGAGTCGTGGAGGAACCCTCCACTTT.

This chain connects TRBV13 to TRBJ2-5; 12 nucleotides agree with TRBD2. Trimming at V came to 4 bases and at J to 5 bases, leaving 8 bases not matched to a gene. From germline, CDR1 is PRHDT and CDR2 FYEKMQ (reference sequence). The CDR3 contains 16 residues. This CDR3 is CASSSTSGGQGETQYF. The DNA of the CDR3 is TGTGCCAGCAGCTCGACTAGCGGGGGTCAGGGGGAGACCCAGTACTTC.

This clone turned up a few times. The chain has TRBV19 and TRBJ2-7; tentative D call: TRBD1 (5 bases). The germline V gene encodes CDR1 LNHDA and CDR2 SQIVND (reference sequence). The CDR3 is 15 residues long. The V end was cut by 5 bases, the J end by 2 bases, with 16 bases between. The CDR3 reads CASSWVGRATYEQYF. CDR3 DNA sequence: TGTGCCAGTAGTTGGGTGGGGCGAGCTACCTACGAGCAGTACTTC.

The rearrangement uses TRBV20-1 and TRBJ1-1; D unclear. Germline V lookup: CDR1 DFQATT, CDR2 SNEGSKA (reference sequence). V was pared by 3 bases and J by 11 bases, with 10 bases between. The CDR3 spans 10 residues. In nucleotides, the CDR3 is TGCAGTGCTAGCGACGAGAGGGCTTTCTTT. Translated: CSASDERAFF.

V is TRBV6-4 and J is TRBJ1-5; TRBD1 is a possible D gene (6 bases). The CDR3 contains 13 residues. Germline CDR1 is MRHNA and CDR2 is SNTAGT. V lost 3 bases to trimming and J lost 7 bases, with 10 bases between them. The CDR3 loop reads CASSEQGGQPQHF. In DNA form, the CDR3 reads TGTGCCAGCAGTGAACAGGGTGGCCAGCCCCAGCATTTT.

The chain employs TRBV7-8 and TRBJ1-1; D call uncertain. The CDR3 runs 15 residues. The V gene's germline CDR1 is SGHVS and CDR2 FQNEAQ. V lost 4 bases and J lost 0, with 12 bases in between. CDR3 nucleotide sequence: TGTGCCAGCAGCTCCCGAGGAGGGTTGAACACTGAAGCTTTCTTT. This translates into CASSSRGGLNTEAFF.